The 29 T cell receptor beta chains in this list originate from one sample, sequenced in a study of control samples from healthy donors and cancer patients. Method: immunoSEQ multiplex PCR; TCRdb's copy keeps in-frame clones and lacks some. The sample yields almost 85,000 clones, about 94% seen once. Sample: blood. The receptors derive from a woman aged 18-35 years in good health.

The CDR3 region is CASSVGTTPRNEQFF. The CDR3 region has the DNA TGTGCCAGCAGCGTAGGGACCACCCCCCGGAATGAGCAGTTCTTC. This chain links TRBV9 with TRBJ2-1, with D unresolved. The CDR3 extends over 15 amino acids. Trimming took off 0 bases at V and 7 bases at J, with 14 bases between the two ends. Looked up from germline, CDR1 is SGDLS and CDR2 is YYNGEE.

The chain links TRBV7-6 to TRBJ2-7; no clear D. Germline CDR1 and CDR2: SGHVS and FNYEAQ. V was cut by 4 bases and J by 2 bases, with 15 bases left in between. The CDR3 sequence is 15 residues long. The CDR3 region has the DNA TGTGCCAGCAGCTCCCTACGTGGGCGCCCCTACGAGCAGTACTTC. Translating gives CASSSLRGRPYEQYF.

This chain links TRBV4-2 with TRBJ2-3, with 8 bases identical to TRBD2. The CDR3 covers 15 residues. The junction had 5 bases not matched to a gene; V was cut back by 1 base and J by 5 bases. Germline V lookup: CDR1 LGHNA, CDR2 YNFKEQ. In nucleotides, the CDR3 is TGTGCCAGCAGCCAAGGGACTAGCTATCAAGATACGCAGTATTTT. Amino acids: CASSQGTSYQDTQYF.

The chain is built from TRBV28 and TRBJ2-7, with a possible D match to TRBD2 (6 bases). The CDR3 spans 14 residues. V gave up 3 bases and J gave up 1 base, with 10 bases separating them. The V gene's germline CDR1 is MDHEN and CDR2 SYDVKM. The CDR3 protein is CASSFRDWSYEQYF. Here the CDR3 DNA reads TGTGCCAGCAGTTTCCGGGACTGGTCCTACGAGCAGTACTTC. Looking up the rest from reference TRBV28 and TRBJ2-7 gives the full variable domain: DVKVTQSSRYLVKRTGEKVFLECVQDMDHENMFWYRQDPGLGLRLIYFSYDVKMKEKGDIPEGYSVSREKKERFSLILESASTNQTSMYLCASSFRDWSYEQYFGPGTRLTVT.

This chain uses TRBV10-1 with TRBJ1-1; no firm D call. Trimming pared 3 bases from V and 6 bases from J, leaving 11 bases between. CDR3 length: 13 amino acids. Germline loops: CDR1 WNHNN, CDR2 SYGVQD (reference sequence). For the CDR3, the DNA is TGCGCCAGCAGTGACCCAGCCGGGCCTGAAGCTTTCTTT. This encodes CASSDPAGPEAFF.

In DNA form, the CDR3 reads TGTGCCAGCAGTTACTTCGCAGGGAAGAACACTGAAGCTTTCTTT. Translated: CASSYFAGKNTEAFF. This sequence joins TRBV6-5 and TRBJ1-1, with a weak D call TRBD1 (5 bases). The V and J ends lost 1 base and 1 base respectively, with 10 bases between them. Per the germline V gene, CDR1 is MNHEY and CDR2 is SVGAGI. The CDR3 consists of 15 residues.

V gene TRBV28 combines with J gene TRBJ2-5; TRBD1 or TRBD2 may be the D gene (5 bases each). The CDR3 totals 14 residues. The germline gives CDR1 MDHEN, CDR2 SYDVKM. Trimming removed 5 bases at V and 2 bases at J, with 12 bases between. CDR3 nucleotide sequence: TGTGCCAGCAGTAAATTGGGACGGCAAGAGACCCAGTACTTC. Encoded protein: CASSKLGRQETQYF.

This clone was seen just once. This rearrangement joins TRBV7-2 to TRBJ1-4; 7 bases are shared with TRBD1. V was clipped by 2 bases and J by 7 bases; unmatched bases: 10. Germline V gives CDR1 SGHTA, CDR2 FQGNSA. CDR3 size: 16 residues. This chain's CDR3 is CASSLWSTGSFEKLFF. The DNA for the CDR3 is TGTGCCAGCAGCTTATGGTCGACAGGGTCGTTTGAAAAACTGTTTTTT.

This clone was counted once. The chain recombines TRBV19 with TRBJ2-7; TRBD1 aligns across 10 bases. V lost 5 bases and J lost 1; bases outside the gene matches: 8. This CDR3 has 16 amino acids. Germline assignment: CDR1 LNHDA and CDR2 SQIVND (reference sequence). The CDR3 loop is CASSAGTGARSYEQYF. In DNA, the CDR3 is TGTGCCAGTAGTGCGGGGACAGGGGCACGGTCCTACGAGCAGTACTTC. The full variable domain, completed using reference TRBV19 and TRBJ2-7, is DGGITQSPKYLFRKEGQNVTLSCEQNLNHDAMYWYRQDPGQGLRLIYYSQIVNDFQKGDIAEGYSVSREKKESFPLTVTSAQKNPTAFYLCASSAGTGARSYEQYFGPGTRLTVT.

This chain connects TRBV5-1 to TRBJ1-1; D might be TRBD1 (6 bases). Germline CDR1 is SGHRS and CDR2 is YFSETQ. CDR3 length: 12 residues. V shed 6 bases and J shed 10 bases, with 16 bases lying between them. CDR3 amino acids: CASNQGQYGAFF. As DNA, the CDR3 is TGCGCCAGCAACCAAGGACAGTACGGAGCTTTCTTT.

V and J are TRBV27 and TRBJ1-6, with 7 bases that match TRBD1. The CDR3 covers 17 residues. Germline CDR1 reads MNHEY; CDR2 reads SMNVEV (reference sequence). The ends lost 4 bases at V and 11 bases at J; junction bases unmatched: 17. CDR3 DNA sequence: TGTGCCAGCAGTTCCCAACCTCACAGGGGAATGGCGGCACCCCTCCACTTT. This encodes CASSSQPHRGMAAPLHF.

This clone was seen a handful of times. The chain is built from TRBV10-1 and TRBJ1-5, with D hard to call. Germline V gene data show CDR1 as WNHNN and CDR2 as SYGVQD (reference sequence). CDR3 length: 13 residues. V was pared by 5 bases and J by 8 bases, with 13 bases between. This chain's CDR3 is CASSMGGGKPQHF. CDR3 coding DNA: TGCGCCAGCAGTATGGGTGGTGGCAAGCCCCAGCATTTT.

Points on this clone: Sequence at one end of the junction differs from germline and may be a read error. This rearrangement joins TRBV7-7 to TRBJ2-1; 9 nucleotides agree with TRBD1. The germline V gene has CDR1 SSHAT and CDR2 FNYEAQ (reference sequence). There are 18 residues in the CDR3. CDR3 sequence (DNA): TGTGCTAGCAGCCCTGCTTGGGGGGACAGGGCTTCCTACAATGAGCAGTTCTTC. It codes for CASSPAWGDRASYNEQFF.

This sequence joins TRBV5-4 and TRBJ1-4; no definite D call. Trimming cost V 0 bases and J 4 bases, with 7 bases left between them. The CDR3 extends over 14 amino acids. Germline V gene sequence: CDR1 SGHNT, CDR2 YYREEE (reference sequence). This chain's CDR3 is CASSLDTVNEKLFF. CDR3 DNA sequence: TGTGCCAGCAGCTTGGACACTGTTAATGAAAAACTGTTTTTT.

This rearrangement joins TRBV9 to TRBJ2-6, with 10 bases fitting TRBD1. After removal of 0 bases from V and 0 bases from J, the junction contained 6 bases not matched to a gene. Germline values: CDR1 SGDLS, CDR2 YYNGEE. The CDR3 consists of 19 residues. CDR3 amino acids: CASSVDPWTGGSGANVLTF. The CDR3 DNA is TGTGCCAGCAGCGTAGACCCCTGGACAGGGGGCTCTGGGGCCAACGTCCTGACTTTC.

The CDR3 protein is CASSSHGVEETQYF. Written as DNA, the CDR3 is TGCGCCAGCAGTTCCCACGGGGTCGAGGAGACCCAGTACTTC. The V call is TRBV5-1, the J call TRBJ2-5, with a possible D match to TRBD2 (5 bases). This CDR3 spans 14 amino acids. CDR1 and CDR2 from the germline V gene are SGHRS and YFSETQ. V shed 5 bases and J shed 5 bases, with 16 bases lying between them.

The V and J genes are TRBV29-1 and TRBJ1-1; D is unresolved. Germline lookup yields CDR1 SQVTM and CDR2 ANQGSEA. V was trimmed by 4 bases and J by 1 base, leaving 4 bases between them. The CDR3 extends over 11 amino acids. The CDR3 nucleotides are TGCAGCGTTGTAGGGAACACTGAAGCTTTCTTT. Its protein product is CSVVGNTEAFF.

V usage is TRBV6-2 or TRBV6-3 and J usage is TRBJ2-7; 8 bases fit TRBD2. This CDR3 contains 15 residues. Germline-derived CDR1 and CDR2 are MNHEY and SVGEGT. Unmatched junction bases numbered 10, after V lost 6 bases and J lost 3 bases. Here the CDR3 reads CASSSRTSSLYEQYF. In nucleotides, the CDR3 is TGTGCCAGCAGCTCAAGGACTAGCAGCCTCTACGAGCAGTACTTC.

This sequence joins TRBV5-1 and TRBJ2-3, with 8 nucleotides matching TRBD2. The V and J ends lost 0 bases and 1 base, in that order; junction bases with no gene match: 10. CDR3 length: 18 amino acids. CDR1 is SGHRS, CDR2 YFSETQ, per germline. CDR3 nucleotide sequence: TGCGCCAGCAGCTTGGTCGGGCTCGGAGCGGGGGGCACAGATACGCAGTATTTT. Amino acid sequence: CASSLVGLGAGGTDTQYF.

The chain carries TRBV28 and TRBJ1-3; D is unresolved. With 3 bases removed from V and 6 bases from J, the gap between germline ends came to 12 bases. The CDR3 contains 14 residues. Germline CDR1 and CDR2: MDHEN and SYDVKM. The CDR3 protein is CASSLLGRENTIYF. The DNA for the CDR3 is TGTGCCAGCAGTTTGTTGGGCAGAGAAAACACCATATATTTT. The whole variable domain, filled in from reference TRBV28 and TRBJ1-3, reads DVKVTQSSRYLVKRTGEKVFLECVQDMDHENMFWYRQDPGLGLRLIYFSYDVKMKEKGDIPEGYSVSREKKERFSLILESASTNQTSMYLCASSLLGRENTIYFGEGSWLTVV.

The chain joins TRBV5-6 to TRBJ1-2; D not resolved. The V gene lost 1 base and the J gene lost 8 bases, with 21 bases spanning the gap. CDR3 length equals 16 residues. Per the germline V gene, CDR1 is SGHDT and CDR2 is YYEEEE. The CDR3 protein is CASSLTSPGTRGGYTF. CDR3 coding DNA: TGTGCCAGCAGCTTGACGAGTCCGGGAACGCGGGGAGGCTACACCTTC.

V and J are TRBV7-8 and TRBJ2-7; no clear D gene. The CDR3 spans 12 residues. Germline CDR1 and CDR2: SGHVS and FQNEAQ. V lost 2 bases, J lost 6 bases, and 8 bases lay in between. Written as DNA, the CDR3 is TGTGCCAGCAGCTTACTGGGCGGCGAGCAGTACTTC. It codes for CASSLLGGEQYF.

This rearrangement joins TRBV28 to TRBJ2-6, with a tentative D call TRBD2 (6 bases). Germline CDR1 and CDR2: MDHEN and SYDVKM. The CDR3 loop spans 18 amino acids. The V and J ends lost 7 bases and 0 bases respectively, with 19 bases between them. The CDR3 DNA follows: TGTGCCAGCACCGTGGCGGGGAGACCCCTCTCTGGGGCCAACGTCCTGACTTTC. It translates to CASTVAGRPLSGANVLTF.

V and J are TRBV5-4 and TRBJ1-4, with D hard to call. V lost 4 bases, J lost 8 bases, and 18 bases lay in between. There are 15 residues in the CDR3. Germline values: CDR1 SGHNT, CDR2 YYREEE (reference sequence). The CDR3: CASSDGPREGEKLFF. The CDR3 nucleotides read TGTGCCAGCAGCGACGGACCTAGAGAAGGCGAAAAACTGTTTTTT. The whole variable domain, filled in from reference TRBV5-4 and TRBJ1-4, reads ETGVTQSPTHLIKTRGQQVTLRCSSQSGHNTVSWYQQALGQGPQFIFQYYREEENGRGNFPPRFSGLQFPNYSSELNVNALELDDSALYLCASSDGPREGEKLFFGSGTQLSVL.

This chain joins TRBV3-1 (or the pseudogene TRBV3-2) and TRBJ1-1; D might be TRBD1 (6 bases). The V end lost 0 bases, the J end lost 1 base, and 9 bases lay between the germline ends. There are 15 residues in the CDR3. Germline CDR1 LGHDT, CDR2 YNNKEL (reference sequence). In DNA form, the CDR3 reads TGTGCCAGCAGCCAAGATGAGGGGGAGAACACTGAAGCTTTCTTT. It specifies CASSQDEGENTEAFF.

The rearrangement links TRBV4-2 to TRBJ2-7; perhaps TRBD2 as D (5 bases). V lost 3 bases and J 2 bases, leaving 8 bases between the germline ends. This CDR3 contains 13 residues. Per germline, CDR1 LGHNA and CDR2 YNFKEQ. Written as DNA, the CDR3 is TGTGCCAGCAGCCAGGAGGTTGCCTACGAGCAGTACTTC. Translation gives CASSQEVAYEQYF.

The chain carries TRBV27 and TRBJ2-3; 7 positions agree with TRBD2. Losses at the gene ends were 5 bases for V and 4 bases for J; bases not matched to a gene: 6. Germline values: CDR1 MNHEY, CDR2 SMNVEV (reference sequence). The CDR3 consists of 14 residues. CDR3 bases: TGTGCCAGCAGTCCTCCGCTAGCGGCAGATACGCAGTATTTT. It encodes CASSPPLAADTQYF.

The chain carries TRBV5-4 and TRBJ2-1, with a possible D match to TRBD2 (5 bases). Germline-derived CDR1 and CDR2 are SGHNT and YYREEE (reference sequence). The CDR3 sequence is 16 residues long. Trimming took 4 bases from V and 6 from J, leaving 20 bases between them. CDR3 nucleotides: TGTGCCAGCAGCCCGACGACCGGGGTTTTCACCAATGAGCAGTTCTTC. Translating gives CASSPTTGVFTNEQFF.

This rearrangement joins TRBV5-1 to TRBJ2-7; 9 nucleotides line up with TRBD1. The CDR3 is made up of 15 amino acids. J lost 3 bases, V lost 2 bases, and 6 bases had no gene match. In germline, CDR1 is SGHRS, CDR2 YFSETQ. The CDR3 loop is CASSFEGTGFYEQYF. The CDR3 DNA sequence: TGCGCCAGCAGCTTTGAAGGGACAGGGTTCTACGAGCAGTACTTC.